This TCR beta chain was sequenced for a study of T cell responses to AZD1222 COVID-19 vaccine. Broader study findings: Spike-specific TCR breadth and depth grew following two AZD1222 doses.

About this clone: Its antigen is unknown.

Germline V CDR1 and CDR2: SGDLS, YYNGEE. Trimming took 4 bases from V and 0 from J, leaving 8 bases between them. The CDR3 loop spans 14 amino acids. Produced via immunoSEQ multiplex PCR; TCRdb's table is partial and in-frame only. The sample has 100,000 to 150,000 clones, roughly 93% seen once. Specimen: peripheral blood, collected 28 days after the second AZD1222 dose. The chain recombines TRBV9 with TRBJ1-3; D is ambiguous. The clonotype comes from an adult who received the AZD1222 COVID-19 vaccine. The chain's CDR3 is CASSRRYSGNTIYF. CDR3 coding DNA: TGTGCCAGCAGCCGGCGGTACTCTGGAAACACCATATATTTT.